Following are 16 T cell receptor beta chains from one sample sequenced in a study of lymphopenia after photon versus proton radiotherapy. Using immunoSEQ multiplex PCR, the repertoire was profiled, and TCRdb retains in-frame clones only, with some absent. The sample has some 55,000 clones; around 85% are singletons. The sequencing used peripheral blood, collected from a patient treated with photon-based radiotherapy. The receptors were sampled from a man aged 40-49 years with gastric cancer.

V is TRBV7-8 and J is TRBJ2-3; 8 bases align to TRBD2. Germline V gives CDR1 SGHVS, CDR2 FQNEAQ. The V segment lost 5 bases and the J segment 2 bases; nucleotides outside the gene matches: 15. This CDR3 has 18 residues. The CDR3 bases are TGTGCCAGCAGCCCCCGGGGTCGCGGCGGGGGGCCCACAGATACGCAGTATTTT. It is translated as CASSPRGRGGGPTDTQYF. Supplemented by reference TRBV7-8 and TRBJ2-3, the full variable domain reads GAGVSQSPRYKVAKRGQDVALRCDPISGHVSLFWYQQALGQGPEFLTYFQNEAQLDKSGLPSDRFFAERPEGSVSTLKIQRTQQEDSAVYLCASSPRGRGGGPTDTQYFGPGTRLTVL.

In this sample, this clone turned up once. The rearrangement uses TRBV6-1 and TRBJ2-7; 9 nucleotides match TRBD1. The V segment lost 6 bases and the J segment 3 bases; nucleotides outside the gene matches: 3. Germline V gene lookup returns CDR1 MNHNS and CDR2 SASEGT. This CDR3 has 13 residues. CDR3 sequence (DNA): TGTGCCAGCAGGCCGGGACAGGGCTACGAGCAGTACTTC. As protein: CASRPGQGYEQYF.

The chain combines TRBV5-4 with TRBJ1-2, with no clear D. Deletions cut 1 base from V and 6 bases from J, with 4 bases between. Germline V gene data show CDR1 as SGHNT and CDR2 as YYREEE (reference sequence). The CDR3 length is 11 residues. CDR3: CASSLNDGYTF. As DNA, the CDR3 is TGTGCCAGCAGCTTGAATGATGGCTACACCTTC. Looking up the rest from reference TRBV5-4 and TRBJ1-2 gives the full variable domain: ETGVTQSPTHLIKTRGQQVTLRCSSQSGHNTVSWYQQALGQGPQFIFQYYREEENGRGNFPPRFSGLQFPNYSSELNVNALELDDSALYLCASSLNDGYTFGSGTRLTVV.

V gene TRBV7-2 combines with J gene TRBJ2-5; 8 positions match TRBD2. The CDR3 has 15 residues. Per germline, CDR1 SGHTA and CDR2 FQGNSA. Trimming took 5 bases from V and 5 from J; bases not matched to a gene: 10. The CDR3 sequence: CASSLRGGREETQYF. In DNA, the CDR3 is TGTGCCAGCAGCCTACGGGGGGGCCGCGAGGAGACCCAGTACTTC. The whole variable domain, remainder taken from reference TRBV7-2 and TRBJ2-5, is GAGVSQSPSNKVTEKGKDVELRCDPISGHTALYWYRQSLGQGLEFLIYFQGNSAPDKSGLPSDRFSAERTGGSVSTLTIQRTQQEDSAVYLCASSLRGGREETQYFGPGTRLLVL.

The V gene is TRBV5-1, the J gene TRBJ1-1; D may be TRBD1 (5 bases). CDR1 and CDR2 (germline): SGHRS, YFSETQ. V lost 0 bases to trimming and J lost 7 bases, with 10 bases between them. The CDR3 loop spans 13 amino acids. DNA of the CDR3: TGCGCCAGCAGCTTGGCGGGGGGTGGTGAAGCTTTCTTT. Its translation: CASSLAGGGEAFF. The whole variable domain, remainder taken from reference TRBV5-1 and TRBJ1-1, is KAGVTQTPRYLIKTRGQQVTLSCSPISGHRSVSWYQQTPGQGLQFLFEYFSETQRNKGNFPGRFSGRQFSNSRSEMNVSTLELGDSALYLCASSLAGGGEAFFGQGTRLTVV.

This clone was picked up a small number of times. Other DNA sequences in this specimen translate into the identical CDR3. The V call is TRBV5-1, the J call TRBJ2-5; D remains ambiguous. This CDR3 is 11 amino acids long. V was pared by 4 bases and J by 2 bases, with 3 bases between. Looked up from germline, CDR1 is SGHRS and CDR2 is YFSETQ. The CDR3 DNA reads TGCGCCAGCAGCCTTCAAGAGACCCAGTACTTC. Translating it yields CASSLQETQYF. The whole variable domain, remainder taken from reference TRBV5-1 and TRBJ2-5, is KAGVTQTPRYLIKTRGQQVTLSCSPISGHRSVSWYQQTPGQGLQFLFEYFSETQRNKGNFPGRFSGRQFSNSRSEMNVSTLELGDSALYLCASSLQETQYFGPGTRLLVL.

The chain uses TRBV2 and TRBJ1-1; 8 positions match TRBD1. V was clipped by 5 bases and J by 4 bases; unmatched bases: 0. Germline values: CDR1 SNHLY, CDR2 FYNNEI. The CDR3 is made up of 12 amino acids. CDR3 protein: CASSTGGTEAFF. CDR3 nucleotide sequence: TGTGCCAGCAGTACAGGGGGCACTGAAGCTTTCTTT.

With respect to this clone: Other DNA sequences in this sample translate to the same CDR3. The chain employs TRBV7-9 and TRBJ2-1; D not certain. Trimming stripped 1 base from V and 7 bases from J, with 5 bases between. The CDR3 contains 12 residues. Germline V gene data show CDR1 as SEHNR and CDR2 as FQNEAQ (reference sequence). The CDR3, as DNA: TGTGCCAGCAGCTTAGTGGGAAATGAGCAGTTCTTC. It yields the protein CASSLVGNEQFF.

V and J are TRBV9 and TRBJ2-1; D remains ambiguous. The CDR3 is made up of 13 amino acids. V lost 0 bases and J lost 9, with 10 bases in between. Germline CDR1 reads SGDLS; CDR2 reads YYNGEE. CDR3 sequence: CASSVEGPSEQFF. The DNA for the CDR3 is TGTGCCAGCAGCGTAGAAGGCCCTAGTGAGCAGTTCTTC. The full variable domain, its missing parts supplied by reference TRBV9 and TRBJ2-1, is DSGVTQTPKHLITATGQRVTLRCSPRSGDLSVYWYQQSLDQGLQFLIQYYNGEERAKGNILERFSAQQFPDLHSELNLSSLELGDSALYFCASSVEGPSEQFFGPGTRLTVL.

This chain joins TRBV4-3 and TRBJ1-1; 11 positions agree with TRBD1. Germline trimming cut 0 bases from V and 4 bases from J; bases unmatched to any gene: 13. The germline V gene has CDR1 LGHNA and CDR2 YSLEER. The CDR3 contains 19 residues. The CDR3 DNA follows: TGCGCCAGCAGCCAAGATTATTCCGGACAGGGGGCCTCATCCACTGAAGCTTTCTTT. The encoded protein is CASSQDYSGQGASSTEAFF.

The CDR3 DNA is TGTGCCTGGAGCGGCGGGACTAGCGGGGTGGGCACAGATACGCAGTATTTT. The encoded protein is CAWSGGTSGVGTDTQYF. V is TRBV30 and J is TRBJ2-3; 13 bases map to TRBD2. The V gene end was trimmed by 3 bases and the J gene end by 1 base; junction bases not matched to a gene: 7. CDR1 GTSNPN and CDR2 SVGIG come from the germline V gene (reference sequence). This CDR3 comprises 17 residues. The whole variable domain, filled in from reference TRBV30 and TRBJ2-3, reads SQTIHQWPATLVQPVGSPLSLECTVEGTSNPNLYWYRQAAGRGLQLLFYSVGIGQISSEVPQNLSASRPQDRQFILSSKKLLLSDSGFYLCAWSGGTSGVGTDTQYFGPGTRLTVL.

CDR3 in DNA: TGTGCCAGCAGCTTACGGCAAAACCCCTATAATTCACCCCTCCACTTT. Amino acids: CASSLRQNPYNSPLHF. The genes are TRBV11-2 and TRBJ1-6, with D unresolved. Germline loops: CDR1 SGHAT, CDR2 FQNNGV. Trimming stripped 2 bases from V and 2 bases from J, with 10 bases between. The CDR3 runs to 16 residues.

V gene TRBV7-2 combines with J gene TRBJ2-2; 9 bases map to TRBD2. V shed 5 bases and J 4 bases; nucleotides not matched to a gene: 17. Germline CDR1 SGHTA, CDR2 FQGNSA. There are 19 residues in the CDR3. CDR3 loop: CASSLTGSGGPRGTGELFF. In DNA, the CDR3 is TGTGCCAGCAGCCTGACGGGGAGCGGGGGGCCCCGGGGCACCGGGGAGCTGTTTTTT.

Worth noting for this clone: This sample includes further DNA sequences coding for the same CDR3. This chain links TRBV5-6 with TRBJ1-6; TRBD1 is a possible D gene (5 bases). Germline lookup yields CDR1 SGHDT and CDR2 YYEEEE. This CDR3 has 18 residues. V was clipped by 3 bases and J by 5 bases, with 21 bases between them. As DNA, the CDR3 is TGTGCCAGCAGCTGGATGGGGCAGGGAGGTTGGGATAATTCACCCCTCCACTTT. Translated: CASSWMGQGGWDNSPLHF.

The chain recombines TRBV13 with TRBJ1-5, with D possibly being TRBD1 (5 bases). This CDR3 is 12 amino acids long. Trimming shortened V by 5 bases and J by 6 bases, and 8 bases separated the two germline ends. The germline V gene has CDR1 PRHDT and CDR2 FYEKMQ (reference sequence). This CDR3 is CASSGGGQPQHF. DNA for the CDR3: TGTGCCAGCAGCGGGGGTGGTCAGCCCCAGCATTTT.

CDR3 loop: CASSEFRSLAYEQYF. The CDR3 bases are TGTGCCAGCAGTGAATTCCGGTCGTTAGCCTACGAGCAGTACTTC. J is TRBJ2-7 and V is TRBV6-1, with D unresolved. Germline-derived CDR1 and CDR2 are MNHNS and SASEGT. The CDR3 totals 15 residues. V lost 2 bases to trimming and J lost 2 bases, with 13 bases between them.